This T cell receptor beta chain was profiled in a study of blood T cells in healthy people across ages. Then a second PCR, running roughly 7 to 11 cycles, was carried out with a sample-barcoded 5' primer and a J-beta primer mix. TCRdb recomputed calls from the 5' RACE reads with MiXCR, one row per CDR3 protein. The profile shows about 640,000 distinct CDR3 sequences, approximately 30% of them singletons. J gave up 11 bases and V 3 bases, and 14 bases lay outside the gene matches. The CDR3 is 15 amino acids. Germline loops: CDR1 SGHRS, CDR2 YFSETQ. The clonotype was recovered from a woman of 80 years or more in good health. The sample comprised blood. This rearrangement joins TRBV5-1 to TRBJ2-5; TRBD1 matches at 9 bases. The CDR3 region has the DNA TGCGCCAGCAGCTCCGACGGGACAGGGTCCGTTGAGCAGTACTTC. Its translation: CASSSDGTGSVEQYF.